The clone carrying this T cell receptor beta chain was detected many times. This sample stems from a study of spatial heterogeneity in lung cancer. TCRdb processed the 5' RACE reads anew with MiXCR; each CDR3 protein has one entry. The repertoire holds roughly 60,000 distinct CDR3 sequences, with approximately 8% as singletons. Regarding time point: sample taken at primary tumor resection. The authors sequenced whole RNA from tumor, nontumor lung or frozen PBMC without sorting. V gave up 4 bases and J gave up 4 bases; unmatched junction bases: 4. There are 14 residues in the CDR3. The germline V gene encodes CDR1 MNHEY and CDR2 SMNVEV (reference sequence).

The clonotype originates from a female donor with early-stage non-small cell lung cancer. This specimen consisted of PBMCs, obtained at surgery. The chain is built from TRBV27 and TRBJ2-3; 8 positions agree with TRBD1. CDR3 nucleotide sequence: TGTGCCAGCAGTTCTGGGACAGGCGCAGATACGCAGTATTTT. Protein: CASSSGTGADTQYF.